Listed below are T cell receptor beta chains from one sample, sequenced in a study of blood T cell repertoires in COVID-19. Produced via immunoSEQ multiplex PCR; TCRdb's table is partial and in-frame only. The data show 200,000 to 300,000 clones, 65% to 90% seen once. Sequencing was carried out using PBMCs or T cells enriched from blood (not recorded which). Receptors were obtained from a woman between 50 and 59 years old with acute COVID-19. CDR3s include the opening cysteine and the closing phenylalanine or tryptophan. The D gene is left open where the match is weak. A row's size may be missing; if present it is once, few, many or a size class.

TRBV7-2	TRBJ1-4	-	-	TGTGCCAGCAGCTTGGCACACGATGAAAAACTGTTTTTT	CASSLAHDEKLFF
TRBV7-2	TRBJ2-3	-	TRBD1	TGTGCCAGCAGCCCGATTTTGACAGGGGGCAAGGATACGCAGTATTTT	CASSPILTGGKDTQYF
TRBV18	TRBJ2-3	once	TRBD1	TGTGCCAGCTCACCCGGACAGGTTAGCACAGATACGCAGTATTTT	CASSPGQVSTDTQYF
TRBV4-1	TRBJ2-2	-	-	TGCGCCAGCAGCCAAGATTTGACCGGGGGCGGGAGCACCGGGGAGCTGTTTTTT	CASSQDLTGGGSTGELFF
TRBV24-1	TRBJ1-1	few	-	TGTGCCACCAGTGAGGTAGGGGGCACTGAAGCTTTCTTT	CATSEVGGTEAFF
TRBV7-2	TRBJ2-5	-	-	TGTGCCAGCAGCTTAATACGAGACAAAGAGACCCAGTACTTC	CASSLIRDKETQYF
TRBV5-4	TRBJ2-2	-	-	TGTGCCAGCAGTATCACCGGGGAGCTGTTTTTT	CASSITGELFF
TRBV6-2/TRBV6-3	TRBJ1-5	few	TRBD1	TGTGCCAGCAGTTACCCCACAGGGGGGAATCAGCCCCAGCATTTT	CASSYPTGGNQPQHF
TRBV18	TRBJ2-5	-	TRBD1	TGTGCCAGCTCACAAAACTCCGGGACAGAATACGAGACCCAGTACTTC	CASSQNSGTEYETQYF
TRBV19	TRBJ2-7	-	-	TGTGCCAGTAGTATCAGAACAGAGTACTACGAGCAGTACTTC	CASSIRTEYYEQYF
TRBV30	TRBJ1-1	-	TRBD1	TGTGCCTGCCTGACAGGGCCCAACACTGAAGCTTTCTTT	CACLTGPNTEAFF
TRBV5-5	TRBJ1-1	-	-	TGTGCCAGCAGCCCCCGGGAGGGAAGGGGCACTGAAGCTTTCTTT	CASSPREGRGTEAFF
TRBV24-1	TRBJ1-5	-	TRBD1	TGTGCCACCAGTGATTTGATACCGGACAGGGGGGAAGTATATAGCAATCAGCCCCAGCATTTT	CATSDLIPDRGEVYSNQPQHF
TRBV6-5	TRBJ1-2	-	TRBD1	TGTGCCAGCAGGTTGGACAGGGGTGGCTACACCTTC	CASRLDRGGYTF
TRBV5-4	TRBJ2-7	-	TRBD1	TGTGCCAGCAGCCCGGCCGGACAGGCGTCCTACGAGCAGTACTTC	CASSPAGQASYEQYF
TRBV4-1	TRBJ1-2	-	-	TGCGCCAGCAGCCAGACGGCGGGCCGAGACTATGGCTACACCTTC	CASSQTAGRDYGYTF
TRBV11-1	TRBJ2-2	-	-	TGTGCCAGCAGCTTACGGCTAGGCGACGGGGAGCTGTTTTTT	CASSLRLGDGELFF
TRBV4-3	TRBJ1-4	-	-	TGCGCCAGCAGCCAAGGAAAGGGGGCTAATGAAAAACTGTTTTTT	CASSQGKGANEKLFF
TRBV7-2	TRBJ1-1	once	-	TGTGCCAGCACCCTGGGGGGGAACACTGAAGCTTTCTTT	CASTLGGNTEAFF
TRBV4-1	TRBJ1-4	-	-	TGCGCCAGCAGCCAAGAGCGAAGGGCAGGGCCAGAAAAACTGTTTTTT	CASSQERRAGPEKLFF
TRBV9	TRBJ2-3	-	TRBD2	TGTGCCAGCAGCGTAGAACTAGCGGGGGACATAGATACGCAGTATTTT	CASSVELAGDIDTQYF
TRBV7-9	TRBJ1-6	-	-	TGTGCCAGCAGCTTAGAACTATTTAATTCACCCCTCCACTTT	CASSLELFNSPLHF
TRBV2	TRBJ1-2	-	-	TGTGCCAGCACTGGACAGCTGGGGGGCTACACCTTC	CASTGQLGGYTF
TRBV10-1	TRBJ2-4	once	-	TGCGCCAGCATGGTCCGGGGAATAGCCAAAAACATTCAGTACTTC	CASMVRGIAKNIQYF